This is a list of T cell receptor beta chains from one sample in a study of blood T cells in healthy people across ages. In TCRdb, the 5' RACE reads were re-called with MiXCR into one record per CDR3 protein. The table shows roughly 700,000 distinct CDR3 sequences, with 32% occurring only once. Sample: blood. These receptors were obtained from a woman over 75 in good health. CDR3s leave out the opening cysteine and the closing phenylalanine or tryptophan.

J: TRBJ1-2
V: TRBV5-1
CDR3: ASSVGTGGEGYT

J: TRBJ1-2
V: TRBV7-2
CDR3: ASSLTQGAGNYGYT

J: TRBJ2-5
V: TRBV3-1
CDR3: ASSQEPSGETQY

J: TRBJ2-5
V: TRBV28
CDR3: ASRATDGGPSQETQY

J: TRBJ2-7
V: TRBV7-2
CDR3: ASSLSSRAYEQY

J: TRBJ2-1
V: TRBV5-1
CDR3: ASSLRGQAGDEQF

J: TRBJ2-2
V: TRBV29-1
CDR3: SVQGQGRANTGELF

J: TRBJ2-7
V: TRBV20-1
CDR3: SADLAGGRSYEQY

J: -
V: TRBV3-1
CDR3: ASGRRDEQY

J: TRBJ2-7
V: TRBV7-2
CDR3: ASSLDSPGGGTYEQY

J: TRBJ2-5
V: TRBV5-1
CDR3: ASSYYEASVYNEQY

J: TRBJ1-2
V: TRBV5-1
CDR3: ASSSGQGNYGYT

J: TRBJ1-6
V: TRBV4-1
CDR3: ASSQVKGSASPLH

J: TRBJ1-1
V: TRBV5-6
CDR3: ASSLGGTAWGRMNTEAF

J: TRBJ1-5
V: TRBV6-5
CDR3: ASSYGAGGNNQPQH

J: TRBJ2-1
V: TRBV5-6
CDR3: ASSLVRTGGSF

J: TRBJ1-2
V: TRBV3-1
CDR3: ASSQAGEGRSYGYT

J: TRBJ2-3
V: TRBV7-2
CDR3: ASSLAKQVLDTQY

J: TRBJ2-3
V: TRBV29-1
CDR3: SVTQGGTSTDTQY

J: TRBJ2-7
V: TRBV20-1
CDR3: SAGLAEYEQY

J: TRBJ1-2
V: TRBV20-1
CDR3: SASRVDGYT

J: TRBJ2-7
V: TRBV7-9
CDR3: ASSPYGYEQY

J: TRBJ2-1
V: TRBV21-1
CDR3: ASSKLGAGPHHEQF

J: TRBJ1-1
V: TRBV15
CDR3: ATSRDKGLNTEAF

J: TRBJ2-5
V: TRBV12-3/TRBV12-4
CDR3: ASSLESNFQETQY

J: TRBJ2-6
V: TRBV28
CDR3: VSSLARNSGANVLT

J: TRBJ1-4
V: TRBV5-1
CDR3: ASSLLEKEKLF

J: TRBJ1-5
V: TRBV28
CDR3: ASSVETGGKWLVVQPQH

J: TRBJ1-2
V: TRBV7-2
CDR3: ASSLSVAGTYGYT

J: TRBJ2-5
V: TRBV7-2
CDR3: ASVPTRGTQY

J: TRBJ2-1
V: TRBV7-3
CDR3: ASSSLPRQGAGMRNEQF

J: TRBJ2-3
V: TRBV5-4
CDR3: ASSLTSGETDTQY

J: TRBJ1-1
V: TRBV20-1
CDR3: SASSGGWTEAF

J: TRBJ2-5
V: TRBV20-1
CDR3: SARGLAGVGETQY

J: TRBJ1-1
V: TRBV19
CDR3: ASSIGLGNTEAF

J: TRBJ1-5
V: TRBV28
CDR3: ASSLRQVHQPQH

J: TRBJ2-3
V: TRBV4-3
CDR3: ASSQGSGGALTDTQY

J: TRBJ1-5
V: TRBV5-1
CDR3: ASSLKSNQPQH

J: TRBJ2-1
V: TRBV6-2/TRBV6-3
CDR3: ANNLGGGASNEQF

J: TRBJ2-7
V: TRBV5-1
CDR3: ASKGSSGSLYEQY

J: TRBJ1-1
V: TRBV29-1
CDR3: SVGGSPGTEAF

J: TRBJ2-6
V: TRBV19
CDR3: ASSRTGSSGANVRT

J: TRBJ2-6
V: TRBV6-1
CDR3: ASSEAHSGANVLT

J: TRBJ2-5
V: TRBV4-3
CDR3: ASSQEGGTQY

J: TRBJ1-5
V: TRBV29-1
CDR3: SVAEGVAQPQH

J: TRBJ2-7
V: TRBV20-1
CDR3: SASRDRGNYEQY

J: TRBJ2-3
V: TRBV6-6
CDR3: ASSYAGLAGYTDTQY

J: -
V: TRBV6-1
CDR3: ASSEVGGECYEQY

J: TRBJ1-4
V: TRBV2
CDR3: ASNAGTENEKLF

J: TRBJ1-1
V: TRBV2
CDR3: ASSPPGQGKTEAF

J: TRBJ2-2
V: TRBV6-1
CDR3: ASTPLGGRNTGELF

J: TRBJ1-3
V: TRBV12-3/TRBV12-4
CDR3: ASSSRNTIY

J: TRBJ2-7
V: TRBV5-4
CDR3: ASSFGWGSSYEQY

J: TRBJ1-1
V: TRBV3-1
CDR3: ASSTEAAKEAF

J: TRBJ1-3
V: TRBV4-3
CDR3: ASSQENFSGNTIY

J: TRBJ1-2
V: TRBV7-2
CDR3: ASSYLGKGLGNGYT

J: TRBJ1-6
V: TRBV6-5
CDR3: ASSLRDSYNSPLH